The rows below give T cell receptor beta chains drawn from one sample of a study of cytomegalovirus exposure and HLA in healthy donors. TCRdb's copy holds only in-frame clones and misses some; the assay was immunoSEQ multiplex PCR. The sample holds 97,000 or so clones, roughly 9.4% seen once. The material sequenced was PBMCs. The receptors stem from a man aged 50 to 59 in good health and CMV-seropositive. The CDR3 runs from the conserved cysteine through the conserved F or W. Each record gives: V gene, J gene, clone size, D gene, CDR3 protein, CDR3 DNA. D genes are given only for firm matches. Size is stated for part of the rows, as once, few or many counts, or as a class when the clone is expanded.

TRBV27	TRBJ2-1	few	TRBD2	CASSLSTSGRVYNEQFF	TGTGCCAGCAGTTTATCGACTAGCGGGAGGGTCTACAATGAGCAGTTCTTC
TRBV5-1	TRBJ1-2	NA	NA	CASSSQGSGDGYTF	TGCGCCAGCAGCTCCCAAGGGTCGGGAGATGGCTACACCTTC
TRBV7-6	TRBJ2-6	few	NA	CASSLGTGTGANVLTF	TGTGCCAGCAGCCTGGGTACAGGGACTGGGGCCAACGTCCTGACTTTC
TRBV28	TRBJ1-5	NA	TRBD1	CASSFQTGAGNQPQHF	TGTGCCAGCAGTTTTCAGACAGGGGCAGGCAATCAGCCCCAGCATTTT
TRBV27	TRBJ2-3	few	NA	CASSPGLITDTQYF	TGTGCCAGCAGCCCCGGACTAATCACAGATACGCAGTATTTT
TRBV15	TRBJ2-3	few	TRBD2	CATSRLGRLAGLDTQYF	TGTGCCACCAGCAGACTTGGGAGACTAGCGGGACTGGATACGCAGTATTTT
TRBV10-2	TRBJ1-1	few	TRBD1	CASSRTGNTEAFF	TGCGCCAGCAGCAGGACAGGGAACACTGAAGCTTTCTTT
TRBV6-4	TRBJ2-1	NA	NA	CASSDRWLDEQFF	TGTGCCAGCAGTGACCGTTGGCTCGATGAGCAGTTCTTC
TRBV10-1	TRBJ2-1	NA	TRBD2	CASLILAGGYNEQFF	TGCGCCAGCCTCATCCTAGCGGGCGGTTACAATGAGCAGTTCTTC
TRBV6-6	TRBJ2-2	NA	NA	CASSIQENTGELFF	TGTGCCAGCAGTATACAGGAGAACACCGGGGAGCTGTTTTTT
TRBV4-1	TRBJ1-1	few	NA	CASSQEIGQGRRNGAFF	TGCGCCAGCAGCCAAGAAATCGGTCAGGGGCGCAGAAATGGAGCTTTCTTT
TRBV29-1	TRBJ2-7	NA	TRBD2	CSAVTRGGGIEQYF	TGCAGCGCCGTCACACGGGGGGGAGGAATCGAGCAGTACTTC
TRBV29-1	TRBJ2-3	NA	NA	CSLLAGGATDTQYF	TGCAGCTTGCTTGCGGGCGGGGCCACAGATACGCAGTATTTT
TRBV30	TRBJ1-5	NA	NA	CAWSVNLSNQPQHF	TGTGCCTGGAGTGTAAACCTAAGCAATCAGCCCCAGCATTTT
TRBV9	TRBJ2-7	many	NA	CASSVAITGEQYF	TGTGCCAGCAGCGTAGCAATAACAGGCGAGCAGTACTTC
TRBV14	TRBJ2-5	NA	TRBD2	CASSHRKTTSGRLAQYF	TGTGCCAGCAGCCACCGGAAGACGACTAGCGGGAGACTGGCCCAGTACTTC
TRBV29-1	TRBJ2-7	few	TRBD1	CSVGTGLFYEQYF	TGCAGCGTTGGGACAGGCCTATTCTACGAGCAGTACTTC
TRBV11-2	TRBJ2-1	NA	TRBD1	CASSLTGYEQFF	TGTGCCAGCAGCCTGACAGGGTATGAGCAGTTCTTC
TRBV4-1	TRBJ2-1	few	TRBD2	CASSQAFGTSRGYNEQFF	TGCGCCAGCAGCCAAGCTTTCGGGACTAGCAGGGGCTACAATGAGCAGTTCTTC
TRBV2	TRBJ1-4	few	NA	CASSSGVYEKLFF	TGTGCCAGCAGCTCGGGGGTGTATGAAAAACTGTTTTTT
TRBV5-4	TRBJ2-3	NA	TRBD2	CASSLAKGLAVTSTDTQYF	TGTGCCAGCAGCTTGGCCAAGGGACTAGCGGTTACTAGCACAGATACGCAGTATTTT
TRBV28	TRBJ2-2	NA	NA	CASSFQATPPNTGELFF	TGTGCCAGCAGTTTTCAGGCGACCCCCCCGAACACCGGGGAGCTGTTTTTT
TRBV5-8	TRBJ2-4	NA	NA	CASSWSRMLENIQYF	TGTGCCAGCAGTTGGTCTCGTATGTTAGAAAACATTCAGTACTTC
TRBV27	TRBJ1-2	few	NA	CASSLGAAGYGYTF	TGTGCCAGCAGTTTAGGGGCGGCGGGGTATGGCTACACCTTC
TRBV7-8	TRBJ1-6	few	NA	CASSSRTVINSPLHF	TGTGCCAGCAGCTCCCGGACAGTTATTAATTCACCCCTCCACTTT
TRBV5-1	TRBJ1-1	few	NA	CASLDEAFF	TGCGCCAGCCTAGATGAAGCTTTCTTT
TRBV27	TRBJ2-1	NA	NA	CASSWSRAGNEQFF	TGTGCCAGCAGTTGGTCCAGGGCTGGCAATGAGCAGTTCTTC
TRBV4-1	TRBJ2-5	few	NA	CASSQEVGRETQYF	TGCGCCAGCAGCCAAGAAGTAGGCAGGGAGACCCAGTACTTC
TRBV6-1	TRBJ1-2	few	TRBD1	CASNTGGYGYTF	TGTGCCAGCAATACAGGGGGCTATGGCTACACCTTC
TRBV19	TRBJ2-2	NA	NA	CASSILANTGELFF	TGTGCCAGTAGTATCTTGGCCAACACCGGGGAGCTGTTTTTT
TRBV28	TRBJ2-7	few	NA	CASSLGRAYEQYF	TGTGCCAGCAGTTTAGGCAGGGCCTACGAGCAGTACTTC
TRBV9	TRBJ1-6	few	TRBD1	CASSVRDRGNSPLHF	TGTGCCAGCAGCGTGCGGGACAGGGGAAATTCACCCCTCCACTTT
TRBV5-1	TRBJ2-1	NA	NA	CASDRLGRPYNEQFF	TGCGCCAGCGACCGTTTGGGGCGGCCCTACAATGAGCAGTTCTTC
TRBV12-2	TRBJ2-7	NA	NA	CASRPNGTSGTYEQYF	TGTGCAAGTAGACCTAACGGGACTAGCGGTACCTACGAGCAGTACTTC
TRBV6-1	TRBJ2-7	few	NA	CASNGDSYEQYF	TGTGCCAGCAACGGGGATTCCTACGAGCAGTACTTC
TRBV9	TRBJ2-3	few	TRBD2	CASRSGRAVADTQYF	TGTGCCAGCAGAAGCGGGAGGGCCGTGGCAGATACGCAGTATTTT
TRBV6-5	TRBJ1-1	NA	NA	CASSYSLGAATEAFF	TGTGCCAGCAGTTACTCCCTAGGGGCTGCCACTGAAGCTTTCTTT
TRBV2	TRBJ2-4	few	NA	CASSVQGEINIQYF	TGTGCCAGCAGTGTGCAGGGTGAGATAAACATTCAGTACTTC
TRBV13	TRBJ1-1	few	NA	CASSSPRRKGGTEAFF	TGTGCCAGCAGCTCTCCCCGGCGGAAAGGTGGCACTGAAGCTTTCTTT
TRBV4-2	TRBJ2-7	few	NA	CASSLGGTAEGREQYF	TGTGCCAGCAGCTTAGGTGGGACTGCGGAGGGGCGCGAGCAGTACTTC
TRBV30	TRBJ1-6	few	NA	CAWSVRRGAGDSPLHF	TGTGCCTGGAGTGTACGGCGGGGGGCAGGAGATTCACCCCTCCACTTT
TRBV19	TRBJ1-5	NA	TRBD1	CASSISRGDQPQHF	TGTGCCAGTAGTATCTCCAGGGGGGATCAGCCCCAGCATTTT
TRBV11-2	TRBJ2-5	few	TRBD1	CASSPGQSQETQYF	TGTGCCAGCAGCCCGGGACAGTCCCAAGAGACCCAGTACTTC
TRBV4-1	TRBJ2-1	NA	TRBD2	CASSQVLAVPENEQFF	TGCGCCAGCAGCCAAGTTCTAGCGGTACCTGAGAATGAGCAGTTCTTC
TRBV5-1	TRBJ2-5	many	TRBD2	CASRAAGGAETQYF	TGCGCCAGCAGAGCGGCCGGGGGGGCCGAGACCCAGTACTTC
TRBV7-3	TRBJ2-1	NA	NA	CASSLGLDTEQFF	TGTGCCAGCAGCTTAGGGTTGGACACTGAGCAGTTCTTC
TRBV10-3	TRBJ2-1	NA	NA	CAIRLSDEQFF	TGTGCCATCAGGCTCAGCGATGAGCAGTTCTTC
TRBV7-9	TRBJ2-7	NA	TRBD1	CASSRPGQASYEQYF	TGTGCCAGCAGCCGTCCGGGACAGGCTTCCTACGAGCAGTACTTC
TRBV10-3	TRBJ1-1	NA	NA	CAIRAGAKGGSTEAFF	TGTGCCATCAGGGCCGGGGCGAAGGGAGGGAGCACTGAAGCTTTCTTT
TRBV28	TRBJ1-5	NA	NA	CASSSPEKLLQPQHF	TGTGCCAGCAGTTCGCCCGAAAAGCTACTTCAGCCCCAGCATTTT
TRBV19	TRBJ2-7	NA	NA	CASSDRLGDEQYF	TGTGCCAGTAGTGACAGGCTGGGGGACGAGCAGTACTTC
TRBV29-1	TRBJ2-7	few	TRBD1	CSVVAGGYEQYF	TGCAGCGTTGTGGCAGGGGGCTACGAGCAGTACTTC
TRBV6-1	TRBJ2-7	few	TRBD1	CASSLDRGIYEQYF	TGTGCCAGCAGCCTGGACAGGGGGATCTACGAGCAGTACTTC